Listed below are T cell receptor beta chains from one sample, sequenced in a study of cytomegalovirus exposure and HLA in healthy donors. The table came from immunoSEQ multiplex PCR; TCRdb's copy has only in-frame clones and leaves some out. The table records roughly 190,000 clones, 80% to 90% of them present only once. The sample consisted of PBMCs. The source is a man aged 40-50 years in good health and CMV-seropositive. CDR3s include the opening cysteine and the closing phenylalanine or tryptophan. A D gene is named only where the DNA matches it firmly. Clone sizes are given selectively: once, few, many, or a class where the clone is expanded.

abundance: once
d_gene: .
j_gene: TRBJ1-1
v_gene: TRBV27
CDR3aa: CASSFFRNTEAFF
CDR3nt: TGTGCCAGCAGTTTTTTCAGGAACACTGAAGCTTTCTTT

abundance: few
d_gene: .
j_gene: TRBJ2-1
v_gene: TRBV5-1
CDR3aa: CASSLLTSYNEQFF
CDR3nt: TGCGCCAGCAGCTTGTTAACTTCCTACAATGAGCAGTTCTTC

abundance: .
d_gene: TRBD1
j_gene: TRBJ2-7
v_gene: TRBV27
CDR3aa: CASRDQTGAYEQYF
CDR3nt: TGTGCCAGCAGAGATCAGACAGGGGCATACGAGCAGTACTTC

abundance: .
d_gene: TRBD1
j_gene: TRBJ1-1
v_gene: TRBV6-1
CDR3aa: CASRVDRGSYTEAFF
CDR3nt: TGTGCCAGCAGGGTGGACAGGGGATCGTACACTGAAGCTTTCTTT

abundance: .
d_gene: TRBD2
j_gene: TRBJ2-2
v_gene: TRBV6-5
CDR3aa: CASSYMLAARELFF
CDR3nt: TGTGCCAGCAGTTACATGCTAGCGGCCAGGGAGCTGTTTTTT

abundance: once
d_gene: TRBD1
j_gene: TRBJ1-1
v_gene: TRBV19
CDR3aa: CASNPPVGTGGTEAFF
CDR3nt: TGTGCCAGTAACCCACCGGTCGGGACAGGGGGCACTGAAGCTTTCTTT

abundance: .
d_gene: TRBD1
j_gene: TRBJ1-1
v_gene: TRBV6-1
CDR3aa: CASSRDRYMNTEAFF
CDR3nt: TGTGCCAGCAGTCGGGACAGATACATGAACACTGAAGCTTTCTTT

abundance: .
d_gene: TRBD1
j_gene: TRBJ1-6
v_gene: TRBV9
CDR3aa: CASSPRSGTGPSPLHF
CDR3nt: TGTGCCAGCAGCCCACGATCCGGGACAGGGCCGTCACCCCTCCACTTT

abundance: .
d_gene: .
j_gene: TRBJ1-1
v_gene: TRBV19
CDR3aa: CASSIVGGRTEAFF
CDR3nt: TGTGCCAGTAGTATCGTCGGGGGAAGGACTGAAGCTTTCTTT

abundance: .
d_gene: TRBD1
j_gene: TRBJ1-3
v_gene: TRBV30
CDR3aa: CAFRGLTGNTIYF
CDR3nt: TGTGCTTTCAGGGGGCTGACTGGAAACACCATATATTTT

abundance: .
d_gene: .
j_gene: TRBJ2-2
v_gene: TRBV19
CDR3aa: CASSISLARYTGELFF
CDR3nt: TGTGCCAGTAGTATATCTCTAGCGAGATACACCGGGGAGCTGTTTTTT

abundance: .
d_gene: TRBD1
j_gene: TRBJ1-1
v_gene: TRBV10-1
CDR3aa: CASRLGGDRGGTEAFF
CDR3nt: TGCGCCAGCAGGCTTGGTGGGGACAGGGGAGGTACTGAAGCTTTCTTT

abundance: once
d_gene: .
j_gene: TRBJ2-2
v_gene: TRBV7-3
CDR3aa: CASSPQANTGELFF
CDR3nt: TGTGCCAGCAGCCCCCAGGCGAACACCGGGGAGCTGTTTTTT

abundance: .
d_gene: TRBD1
j_gene: TRBJ2-5
v_gene: TRBV6-5
CDR3aa: CASRTGTGVMETQYF
CDR3nt: TGTGCCAGCAGAACCGGGACAGGGGTAATGGAGACCCAGTACTTC

abundance: .
d_gene: TRBD1
j_gene: TRBJ2-1
v_gene: TRBV4-1
CDR3aa: CASINQGVDNEQFF
CDR3nt: TGCGCCAGCATCAACCAGGGGGTAGACAATGAGCAGTTCTTC

abundance: .
d_gene: TRBD1
j_gene: TRBJ2-7
v_gene: TRBV5-4
CDR3aa: CASSRDRVINEQYF
CDR3nt: TGTGCCAGCAGCCGGGACAGGGTGATCAACGAGCAGTACTTC

abundance: .
d_gene: .
j_gene: TRBJ2-7
v_gene: TRBV6-1
CDR3aa: CASSLPRQEQYF
CDR3nt: TGTGCCAGCAGTTTGCCCAGACAGGAGCAGTACTTC

abundance: .
d_gene: .
j_gene: TRBJ1-2
v_gene: TRBV28
CDR3aa: CASTGDRRGYTF
CDR3nt: TGTGCCAGCACAGGGGACCGACGTGGCTACACCTTC

abundance: .
d_gene: .
j_gene: TRBJ2-2
v_gene: TRBV7-5
CDR3aa: CARFLEAGEIKWELFF
CDR3nt: TGTGCCAGATTCCTAGAGGCAGGGGAAATTAAGTGGGAGCTGTTTTTT

abundance: .
d_gene: TRBD1
j_gene: TRBJ2-5
v_gene: TRBV7-6
CDR3aa: CASSPYGTGDFLETQYF
CDR3nt: TGTGCCAGCAGCCCGTATGGGACAGGGGATTTTTTAGAGACCCAGTACTTC

abundance: .
d_gene: TRBD1
j_gene: TRBJ1-1
v_gene: TRBV30
CDR3aa: CAWSKTGQGTNTEAFF
CDR3nt: TGTGCCTGGAGCAAAACCGGACAGGGAACGAACACTGAAGCTTTCTTT

abundance: .
d_gene: .
j_gene: TRBJ2-6
v_gene: TRBV7-9
CDR3aa: CASNPSPPRGSGANVLTF
CDR3nt: TGTGCCAGCAACCCATCTCCCCCAAGGGGCTCTGGGGCCAACGTCCTGACTTTC

abundance: .
d_gene: TRBD2
j_gene: TRBJ2-7
v_gene: TRBV9
CDR3aa: CASSVGTRRLLAGGYEQYF
CDR3nt: TGTGCCAGCAGCGTAGGCACCAGGAGGTTACTAGCGGGAGGGTACGAGCAGTACTTC

abundance: .
d_gene: .
j_gene: TRBJ2-7
v_gene: TRBV7-9
CDR3aa: CSSSSSGASSYEQYF
CDR3nt: TGTTCCAGCAGCTCCAGCGGAGCAAGCTCCTACGAGCAGTACTTC

abundance: .
d_gene: TRBD1
j_gene: TRBJ1-1
v_gene: TRBV4-2
CDR3aa: CASSQGLNRGNTEAFF
CDR3nt: TGTGCCAGCAGCCAAGGTCTGAACAGGGGGAACACTGAAGCTTTCTTT

abundance: .
d_gene: .
j_gene: TRBJ1-2
v_gene: TRBV4-3
CDR3aa: CASSQAAANYGYTF
CDR3nt: TGCGCCAGCAGCCAGGCGGCGGCTAACTATGGCTACACCTTC

abundance: .
d_gene: .
j_gene: TRBJ1-1
v_gene: TRBV9
CDR3aa: CASSGGGRLGAFF
CDR3nt: TGTGCCAGCAGCGGTGGGGGCCGCCTAGGAGCTTTCTTT

abundance: .
d_gene: .
j_gene: TRBJ1-2
v_gene: TRBV4-3
CDR3aa: CASSQNRRDDGYTF
CDR3nt: TGCGCCAGCAGCCAAAATCGGAGGGATGATGGCTACACCTTC